This TCR beta chain was found in a study of blood T cell repertoires in COVID-19. Overall study context: The United States, Italy and Spain were the sources of the acute and convalescent COVID-19 samples.

Per the authors' pipeline: Using reference gene primer amplification, nucleated cell counts were estimated. The assay was immunoSEQ multiplex PCR, and TCRdb's table has in-frame clones only and misses some. V and J calls and clone size follow that table, whereas D and trimming were derived from the DNA. The profile shows around 63,000 clones, about 90% of them singletons. This CDR3 spans 15 amino acids. V lost 1 base, J lost 0 bases, and 8 bases lay in between. Germline CDR1 SGDLS, CDR2 YYNGEE. The chain carries TRBV9 and TRBJ1-3; a possible D gene is TRBD1 (5 bases). Specimen: peripheral blood. This TCR was recovered from a woman of 80 years or more with active COVID-19. Here the CDR3 DNA reads TGTGCCAGCAGCGTAATGGGGCTCTCTGGAAACACCATATATTTT. This codes for CASSVMGLSGNTIYF.